The 23 T cell receptor beta chains listed next were all sequenced from one sample in a study of cytomegalovirus exposure and HLA in healthy donors. The study ran its PCR with 60 Vbeta and 13 Jbeta primers. The table came from immunoSEQ multiplex PCR; TCRdb's copy has only in-frame clones and leaves some out. The repertoire has fewer than 250,000 clones, 75% to 90% of them found once; the top ten carry roughly 0.66%. Sequencing was done on a sample of PBMCs. Source of these receptors: a boy younger than 10 in good health and CMV-seronegative.

This chain uses TRBV7-2 with TRBJ1-2, with D tentatively TRBD1 (6 bases). The CDR3 runs to 14 residues. The V end lost 1 base, the J end lost 8 bases, and 14 bases lay between the germline ends. The germline V gene has CDR1 SGHTA and CDR2 FQGNSA. The chain's CDR3 is CASSLVGQGQGYTF. CDR3 in DNA: TGTGCCAGCAGCTTAGTCGGGCAGGGGCAAGGCTACACCTTC.

The chain joins TRBV13 to TRBJ2-7; D remains unclear. V lost 9 bases and J lost 0, with 9 bases in between. Germline loops: CDR1 PRHDT, CDR2 FYEKMQ (reference sequence). This CDR3 has 12 residues. CDR3 nucleotides: TGTGCCAGTTCTTTCTTCTCCTACGAGCAGTACTTC. Translating it yields CASSFFSYEQYF.

This sequence joins TRBV30 and TRBJ2-2, with D maybe TRBD2 (8 bases). Per germline, CDR1 GTSNPN and CDR2 SVGIG (reference sequence). The CDR3 spans 16 residues. Trimming took off 2 bases at V and 4 bases at J, with 17 bases between the two ends. The CDR3 sequence: CAWSREGAGGTGELFF. The CDR3 DNA reads as TGTGCCTGGAGTCGGGAGGGGGCGGGAGGCACCGGGGAGCTGTTTTTT. Full variable domain (outside the CDR3, taken from reference TRBV30 and TRBJ2-2): SQTIHQWPATLVQPVGSPLSLECTVEGTSNPNLYWYRQAAGRGLQLLFYSVGIGQISSEVPQNLSASRPQDRQFILSSKKLLLSDSGFYLCAWSREGAGGTGELFFGEGSRLTVL.

This CDR3 is CACAGQRYEQYF. The CDR3 coding sequence is TGTGCCTGCGCCGGACAGCGCTACGAGCAGTACTTC. The J gene is TRBJ2-7, the V gene TRBV30, with a tentative D call TRBD1 (6 bases). In germline, CDR1 is GTSNPN, CDR2 SVGIG (reference sequence). The CDR3 runs 12 residues. Between the trimmed V and J ends, which lost 6 bases and 3 bases, there was a span of 12 bases.

CDR3 sequence reads: CASSLASGGYEQYF. The CDR3 region has the DNA TGTGCCAGCAGCTTGGCCTCCGGGGGATACGAGCAGTACTTC. The rearrangement uses TRBV5-4 and TRBJ2-7, with D tentatively TRBD2 (6 bases). The CDR3 extends over 14 amino acids. The V gene's germline CDR1 is SGHNT and CDR2 YYREEE (reference sequence). Trimming left V 0 bases short and J 4 bases short, with 11 bases between.

The chain uses TRBV20-1 and TRBJ1-1; D remains unclear. V was pared by 0 bases and J by 11 bases, with 10 bases between. The germline CDR1 and CDR2 sequences are DFQATT and SNEGSKA (reference sequence). The CDR3 contains 11 residues. CDR3 protein: CSARDPLEAFF. CDR3 bases: TGCAGTGCTAGAGATCCCCTTGAGGCTTTCTTT.

V is TRBV7-9 and J is TRBJ1-2; 7 positions match TRBD1. CDR1 is SEHNR, CDR2 FQNEAQ, per germline (reference sequence). The CDR3 has 12 amino acids. V lost 1 base, J lost 8 bases, and 1 base stayed unmatched. The CDR3 region is CASSLGQGGYTF. The DNA for the CDR3 is TGTGCCAGCAGCTTAGGACAGGGCGGCTACACCTTC.

Concerning this clone itself: Distinct nucleotide sequences in the sample also encode this CDR3. This chain links TRBV7-3 with TRBJ2-7, with 7 bases that match TRBD2. V shed 8 bases and J 3 bases; nucleotides not matched to a gene: 13. From germline, CDR1 is SGHTA and CDR2 FQGTGA. The CDR3 is 15 amino acids. The CDR3, as DNA: TGTGCCAGCCCCCCGAGGGATAGGGACTACTACGAGCAGTACTTC. This translates into CASPPRDRDYYEQYF.

This clone appeared a few times. The chain couples TRBV5-1 to TRBJ1-5; perhaps TRBD1 as D (5 bases). CDR3 size: 14 residues. CDR1 is SGHRS and CDR2 is YFSETQ in the germline V gene. V dropped 0 bases and J dropped 7 bases, with 11 bases sitting between them. The CDR3 nucleotides read TGCGCCAGCAGCTTGGAAGGCGGGGACCAGCCCCAGCATTTT. Amino acids: CASSLEGGDQPQHF.

This chain links TRBV11-2 with TRBJ1-5; no clear D. The V gene's germline CDR1 is SGHAT and CDR2 FQNNGV. V lost 0 bases, J lost 0 bases, and 9 bases lay in between. This CDR3 region has 16 residues. CDR3 in DNA: TGTGCCAGCAGCTTAGATATGCGGGCTAGCAATCAGCCCCAGCATTTT. Protein sequence: CASSLDMRASNQPQHF.

CDR3 coding DNA: TGTGCCAGCAGCCGGGAGGGAACGAACACCGGGGAGCTGTTTTTT. Protein product: CASSREGTNTGELFF. The J gene is TRBJ2-2, the V gene TRBV7-2; TRBD2 agrees at 8 bases. Germline CDR1 and CDR2: SGHTA and FQGNSA. Trimming took 5 bases from V and 0 from J; bases not matched to a gene: 2. The CDR3 runs to 15 residues. Complete variable domain (other parts from reference TRBV7-2 and TRBJ2-2): GAGVSQSPSNKVTEKGKDVELRCDPISGHTALYWYRQSLGQGLEFLIYFQGNSAPDKSGLPSDRFSAERTGGSVSTLTIQRTQQEDSAVYLCASSREGTNTGELFFGEGSRLTVL.

This chain joins TRBV14 and TRBJ2-1; a possible D gene is TRBD2 (6 bases). CDR1 SGHDN and CDR2 FVKESK come from the germline V gene. The V end was cut by 0 bases, the J end by 0 bases, with 12 bases between. The CDR3 consists of 17 residues. DNA of the CDR3: TGTGCCAGCAGCCAAGAAGAGCGGGCTAGCTCCTACAATGAGCAGTTCTTC. It codes for CASSQEERASSYNEQFF.

Points on this clone: Other DNA sequences within the sample encode an identical CDR3. The genes are TRBV6-5 and TRBJ1-2; 9 nucleotides match TRBD1. The CDR3 extends over 12 amino acids. The germline CDR1 and CDR2 sequences are MNHEY and SVGAGI. Trimming removed 6 bases from V and 6 bases from J; junction bases left unmatched: 2. The CDR3 loop reads CASSRTGDGYTF. CDR3 nucleotides: TGTGCCAGCAGCCGGACAGGGGATGGCTACACCTTC.

To note about this clone: Mismatch with germline at one junction end may stem from a read error. The chain recombines TRBV7-9 with TRBJ1-1; D is uncertain. CDR1 and CDR2 from the germline V gene are SEHNR and FQNEAQ (reference sequence). The CDR3 is made up of 14 amino acids. Here the CDR3 DNA reads TGTTCCAGCAGCTTTCGTCTGTCGGACACTGAAGCTTTCTTT. Residues: CSSSFRLSDTEAFF.

The rearrangement joins TRBV19 to TRBJ2-1; 9 nucleotides match TRBD1. This CDR3 has 16 amino acids. The germline gives CDR1 LNHDA, CDR2 SQIVND (reference sequence). V lost 5 bases, J lost 2 bases, and 7 bases stayed unmatched. The CDR3 loop reads CASSARQGGPYNEQFF. The CDR3 DNA follows: TGTGCCAGTAGTGCCCGACAGGGGGGCCCCTACAATGAGCAGTTCTTC.

The V and J genes are TRBV6-5 and TRBJ1-5; TRBD1 matches at 9 bases. V shed 6 bases, J shed 3 bases, and the junction held 6 bases outside the gene matches. The CDR3 totals 15 residues. Germline CDR1 MNHEY, CDR2 SVGAGI. The CDR3 loop is CASRPTGGSNQPQHF. In DNA, the CDR3 is TGTGCCAGCAGGCCCACAGGGGGCTCCAATCAGCCCCAGCATTTT.

This chain links TRBV10-1 with TRBJ2-5; 7 nucleotides match TRBD2. Unmatched junction bases numbered 1, after V lost 2 bases and J lost 4 bases. The germline V gene encodes CDR1 WNHNN and CDR2 SYGVQD (reference sequence). The CDR3 runs to 13 residues. CDR3 sequence reads: CASSEGLGETQYF. For the CDR3, the DNA is TGCGCCAGCAGTGAGGGACTAGGAGAGACCCAGTACTTC.

A word on this clone: Different DNA sequences within this sample yield the same CDR3. The chain is built from TRBV30 and TRBJ2-7; 7 nucleotides agree with TRBD1. This CDR3 is 13 amino acids long. After removal of 0 bases from V and 4 bases from J, the junction contained 3 bases not matched to a gene. The germline V gene encodes CDR1 GTSNPN and CDR2 SVGIG (reference sequence). For the CDR3, the DNA is TGTGCCTGGAGTGTAGGGGGCAGGTACGAGCAGTACTTC. Translation: CAWSVGGRYEQYF.

The chain is built from TRBV29-1 and TRBJ2-7; D uncertain. The CDR3 extends over 13 amino acids. CDR1 and CDR2 from the germline V gene are SQVTM and ANQGSEA. The CDR3 DNA follows: TGCAGTTGCGTGGAGTGGAGCTCCTACGAGCAGTACTTC. Protein product: CSCVEWSSYEQYF.

The rearrangement links TRBV4-2 to TRBJ1-1; no definite D call. Germline CDR1 LGHNA, CDR2 YNFKEQ. V was trimmed by 0 bases and J by 4 bases, leaving 12 bases between them. The CDR3 loop spans 15 amino acids. CDR3 nucleotide sequence: TGTGCCAGCAGCCAAGATCTGTGGGCAGCCACTGAAGCTTTCTTT. It is translated as CASSQDLWAATEAFF.

This clone was seen more than once but under ten times. This chain joins TRBV5-4 and TRBJ2-7; tentatively, D is TRBD2 (6 bases). Germline CDR1 SGHNT, CDR2 YYREEE (reference sequence). Trimming removed 0 bases at V and 5 bases at J, with 18 bases between. There are 16 residues in the CDR3. The CDR3 nucleotides are TGTGCCAGCAGCTTGGGGGGAGGACCGTCAGTCCACGAGCAGTACTTC. This codes for CASSLGGGPSVHEQYF.

The V call is TRBV7-6, the J call TRBJ2-7, with 11 bases that match TRBD2. The CDR3 length is 17 residues. J gave up 3 bases and V 1 base, and 8 bases lay outside the gene matches. Germline CDR1 SGHVS, CDR2 FNYEAQ. DNA for the CDR3: TGTGCCAGCAGCTTAGAGGAGCTAGCGGGGGGACTCTACGAGCAGTACTTC. This gives the protein CASSLEELAGGLYEQYF.

The CDR3 nucleotides are TGTGCCAGCAGTACCTTCGGTGACTCCTACGAGCAGTACTTC. Translated, it gives CASSTFGDSYEQYF. The rearrangement uses TRBV28 and TRBJ2-7, with unresolved D. The CDR3 is 14 residues long. Germline V gene data show CDR1 as MDHEN and CDR2 as SYDVKM. Trimming shortened V by 5 bases and J by 0 bases, and 11 bases separated the two germline ends.